The 11 T cell receptor beta chains below all came from one sample that was sequenced in a study of blood T cell repertoires in COVID-19. Profiling relied on immunoSEQ multiplex PCR, and the TCRdb table lists in-frame clones only, not all of them. The table lists fewer than 200,000 clones, more than 80% of them singletons, with 12% in the top ten. The sequenced sample consisted of peripheral blood. These receptors were obtained from a woman aged 80 or over with COVID-19, enrolled during active disease.

J is TRBJ1-3 and V is TRBV7-6; D gene uncertain. Germline loops: CDR1 SGHVS, CDR2 FNYEAQ. The CDR3 covers 15 residues. The germline V and J ends were trimmed by 2 bases and 6 bases, with 14 bases remaining between them. CDR3 sequence: CASSLFGEEKNTIYF. The DNA of the CDR3 is TGTGCCAGCAGCTTATTTGGGGAGGAGAAAAACACCATATATTTT.

For the CDR3, the DNA is TGTGCCAGCAGCTTGGCCATCAATCAGCCCCAGCATTTT. It encodes CASSLAINQPQHF. The V and J genes are TRBV7-2 and TRBJ1-5; D is ambiguous. This CDR3 has 13 amino acids. Germline CDR1 is SGHTA and CDR2 is FQGNSA. Trimming took off 3 bases at V and 3 bases at J, with 6 bases between the two ends.

CDR3 sequence reads: CASSGNRGGGNTEAFF. DNA for the CDR3: TGTGCCAGCAGCGGAAACAGGGGTGGGGGGAACACTGAAGCTTTCTTT. This chain links TRBV5-4 with TRBJ1-1; 7 bases agree with TRBD1. The V segment lost 4 bases and the J segment 1 base; nucleotides outside the gene matches: 10. Germline V lookup: CDR1 SGHNT, CDR2 YYREEE (reference sequence). The CDR3 is made up of 16 amino acids.

The chain couples TRBV29-1 to TRBJ2-1, with unresolved D. CDR1 is SQVTM, CDR2 ANQGSEA, per germline. Trimming took off 0 bases at V and 2 bases at J, with 14 bases between the two ends. The CDR3 covers 16 residues. CDR3 DNA: TGCAGCGTTGAAGAAGGTCGAGGTGGCACCTACAATGAGCAGTTCTTC. Amino acids: CSVEEGRGGTYNEQFF.

V and J are TRBV6-1 and TRBJ2-5; possibly TRBD2 for D (6 bases). This CDR3 contains 15 residues. The germline V and J ends were trimmed by 3 bases and 0 bases, with 11 bases remaining between them. Germline CDR1 and CDR2: MNHNS and SASEGT. Written as DNA, the CDR3 is TGTGCCAGCAGTGAGGGACTTTTGTACCAAGAGACCCAGTACTTC. Translating gives CASSEGLLYQETQYF.

This chain links TRBV6-1 with TRBJ2-7; D ambiguous. CDR3 length: 11 amino acids. The germline V gene has CDR1 MNHNS and CDR2 SASEGT. Trimming pared 3 bases from V and 3 bases from J, leaving 3 bases between. This CDR3 reads CASSEYYEQYF. CDR3 nucleotides: TGTGCCAGCAGTGAGTACTACGAGCAGTACTTC.

The chain links TRBV3-1 (or the pseudogene TRBV3-2) to TRBJ1-2; 8 positions agree with TRBD1. J was trimmed by 2 bases and V by 0 bases; bases with no gene match: 8. CDR1 is LGHDT, CDR2 YNNKEL, per germline (reference sequence). The CDR3 is 17 amino acids. The CDR3 DNA reads as TGTGCCAGCAGCCAAGATTTAACAGGGGGATACAACTATGGCTACACCTTC. Its translation: CASSQDLTGGYNYGYTF.

The rearrangement joins TRBV19 to TRBJ1-1; maybe TRBD1 (5 bases). In germline, CDR1 is LNHDA, CDR2 SQIVND (reference sequence). V lost 9 bases and J lost 8, with 25 bases in between. This CDR3 region has 15 residues. CDR3 DNA sequence: TGTGCCAGCGAACCGGGCCACAGGAGACTAGGAGAAGCTTTCTTT. It is translated as CASEPGHRRLGEAFF.

The gene calls are TRBV5-1 and TRBJ1-5; 10 bases agree with TRBD1. This CDR3 spans 13 amino acids. The J segment lost 10 bases and the V segment lost 4 bases, leaving 5 bases of the junction unmatched. Germline assignment: CDR1 SGHRS and CDR2 YFSETQ. The CDR3 spells CASSPGQGEPQHF. The CDR3, as DNA: TGCGCCAGCAGCCCCGGACAGGGGGAACCCCAGCATTTT.

The chain has TRBV5-6 and TRBJ1-6; TRBD1 agrees at 7 bases. Germline CDR1 reads SGHDT; CDR2 reads YYEEEE. V trimming: 0 bases; J trimming: 10 bases; junction bases outside the gene matches: 10. There are 16 residues in the CDR3. The CDR3 protein is CASSLAPTGHGSPLHF. CDR3 nucleotides: TGTGCCAGCAGCTTGGCCCCGACAGGGCACGGCTCACCCCTCCACTTT.

The rearrangement uses TRBV28 and TRBJ2-4; 8 positions match TRBD2. CDR3 length equals 13 residues. With 6 bases clipped from V and 6 bases from J, the junction kept 4 bases outside the gene matches. The germline gives CDR1 MDHEN, CDR2 SYDVKM. The CDR3 sequence is CASSLGTRNIQYF. CDR3 bases: TGTGCCAGCAGCCTGGGGACTAGAAACATTCAGTACTTC.